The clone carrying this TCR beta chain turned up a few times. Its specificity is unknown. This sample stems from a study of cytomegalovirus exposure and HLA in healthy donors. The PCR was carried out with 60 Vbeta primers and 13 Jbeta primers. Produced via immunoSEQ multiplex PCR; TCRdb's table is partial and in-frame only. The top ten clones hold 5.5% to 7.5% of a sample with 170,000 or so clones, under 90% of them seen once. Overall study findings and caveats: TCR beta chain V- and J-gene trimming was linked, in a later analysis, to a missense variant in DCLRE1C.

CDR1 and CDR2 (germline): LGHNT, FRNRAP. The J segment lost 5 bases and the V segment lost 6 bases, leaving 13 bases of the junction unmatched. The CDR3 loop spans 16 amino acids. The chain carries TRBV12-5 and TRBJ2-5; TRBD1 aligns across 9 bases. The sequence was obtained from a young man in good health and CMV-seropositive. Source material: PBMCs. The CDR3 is CASGSSGQGSGETQYF. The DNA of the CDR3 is TGTGCTAGTGGCTCCAGCGGACAGGGGTCGGGGGAGACCCAGTACTTC.